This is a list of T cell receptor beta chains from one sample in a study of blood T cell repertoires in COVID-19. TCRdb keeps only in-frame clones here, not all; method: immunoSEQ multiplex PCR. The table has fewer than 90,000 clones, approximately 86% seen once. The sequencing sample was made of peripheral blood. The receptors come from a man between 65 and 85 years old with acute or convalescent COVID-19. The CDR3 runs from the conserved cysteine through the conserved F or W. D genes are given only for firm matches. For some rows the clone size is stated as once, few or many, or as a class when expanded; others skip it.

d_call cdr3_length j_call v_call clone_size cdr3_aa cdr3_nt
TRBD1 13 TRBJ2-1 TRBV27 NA CAIRDREANEQFF TGTGCCATCCGGGACAGGGAGGCCAATGAGCAGTTCTTC
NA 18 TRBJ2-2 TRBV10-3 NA CAIRQRTELDSGTGELFF TGTGCCATCCGCCAACGGACAGAGTTAGATTCGGGCACCGGGGAGCTGTTTTTT
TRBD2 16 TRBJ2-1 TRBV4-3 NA CASSQAPTSGYNEQFF TGCGCCAGCAGCCAGGCCCCGACTAGCGGATACAATGAGCAGTTCTTC
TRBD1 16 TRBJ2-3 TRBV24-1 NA CATSDLGTAATDTQYF TGTGCCACCAGTGATTTAGGGACAGCAGCCACAGATACGCAGTATTTT
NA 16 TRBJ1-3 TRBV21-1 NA CASSKGTGKPGNTIYF TGTGCCAGCAGCAAAGGGACTGGGAAACCTGGAAACACCATATATTTT
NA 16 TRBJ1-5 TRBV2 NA CASRNGGPGPDQPQHF TGTGCCAGCAGGAACGGGGGACCCGGGCCCGATCAGCCCCAGCATTTT
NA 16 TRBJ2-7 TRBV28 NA CASKTLGPGGSYEQYF TGTGCCAGCAAAACTTTAGGACCAGGCGGGTCCTACGAGCAGTACTTC
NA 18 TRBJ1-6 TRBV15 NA CATSSYLDISSYNSPLHF TGTGCCACCAGCAGCTATTTGGACATCAGCTCCTATAATTCACCCCTCCACTTT
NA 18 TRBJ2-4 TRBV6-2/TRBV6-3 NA CASSPSGESRLAKNIQYF TGTGCCAGCAGTCCCTCCGGGGAGTCCAGGCTAGCCAAAAACATTCAGTACTTC
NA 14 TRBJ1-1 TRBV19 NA CASSILQGNTEAFF TGTGCCAGTAGTATTCTACAGGGGAACACTGAAGCTTTCTTT
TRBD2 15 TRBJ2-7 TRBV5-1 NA CASSPFSGVSYEQYF TGCGCCAGCAGCCCATTTAGCGGGGTCTCCTACGAGCAGTACTTC
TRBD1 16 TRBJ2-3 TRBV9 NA CASSPQGGQQTDTQYF TGTGCCAGCAGCCCACAGGGGGGACAGCAGACAGATACGCAGTATTTT
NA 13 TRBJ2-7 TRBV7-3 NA CASSPPGSYEQYF TGTGCCAGCAGCCCCCCAGGCTCCTACGAGCAGTACTTC
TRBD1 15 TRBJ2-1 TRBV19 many CASSTTGGVVNEQFF TGTGCCAGTAGTACAACAGGGGGTGTCGTCAATGAGCAGTTCTTC
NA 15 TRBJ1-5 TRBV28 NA CASTYLDTLNQPQHF TGTGCCAGCACCTACTTGGACACCCTCAATCAGCCCCAGCATTTT
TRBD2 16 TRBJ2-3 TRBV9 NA CASSVELAGVLDTQYF TGTGCCAGCAGCGTAGAACTAGCGGGAGTGTTAGATACGCAGTATTTT
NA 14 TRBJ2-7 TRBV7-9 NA CASSQTRAEDEQYF TGTGCCAGCAGCCAAACTAGGGCGGAAGACGAGCAGTACTTC
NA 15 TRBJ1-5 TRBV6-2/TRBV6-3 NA CASSWWGEANQPQHF TGTGCCAGCAGTTGGTGGGGAGAGGCCAATCAGCCCCAGCATTTT
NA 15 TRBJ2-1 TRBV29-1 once CSVEIPRNRYNEQFF TGCAGCGTTGAGATCCCCAGGAACAGGTACAATGAGCAGTTCTTC
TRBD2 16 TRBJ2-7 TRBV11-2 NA CASRLKTGGSSYEQYF TGTGCCAGCAGACTCAAAACGGGGGGAAGCTCCTACGAGCAGTACTTC
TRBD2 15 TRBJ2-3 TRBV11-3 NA CASSVTSGGLDTQYF TGTGCCAGCAGCGTGACTAGCGGGGGCTTAGATACGCAGTATTTT
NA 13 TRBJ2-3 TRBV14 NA CASSWAFTDTQYF TGTGCCAGCAGCTGGGCCTTCACAGATACGCAGTATTTT
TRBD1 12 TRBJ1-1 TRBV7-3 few CASSPSTGKAFF TGTGCCAGCAGCCCGTCGACAGGGAAAGCTTTCTTT